A selection of T cell receptor beta chains follows, all from one sample in a study of blood T cell repertoires in COVID-19. Some clones are missing from TCRdb's copy, which holds only in-frame ones; the method was immunoSEQ multiplex PCR. This repertoire shows 100,000 to 150,000 clones, about 80% found once; its top ten account for 35% to 40%. The sample comprised peripheral blood. The receptors derive from a man aged 35-49 years with active or convalescent COVID-19. The CDR3 runs from the conserved cysteine through the conserved F or W. The order of the fields is clone size, D gene, J gene, V gene, CDR3 DNA, CDR3 protein. D genes are given only for firm matches. Clone size is not always given. Where it is, it says once, few, many or a class for expanded clones.

>once|.|TRBJ1-1|TRBV6-1
TGTGCCAGCAGGAACAGAGACGAAGCTTTCTTT
CASRNRDEAFF
>.|TRBD2|TRBJ2-2|TRBV28
TGTGCCAGCAGTTATCCGGGACTAGCGGGGGGTGTTAACACCGGGGAGCTGTTTTTT
CASSYPGLAGGVNTGELFF
>.|TRBD1|TRBJ1-2|TRBV30
TGTGCCTGGAGTGCAGGACAGGGCAACTATGGCTACACCTTC
CAWSAGQGNYGYTF
>.|.|TRBJ1-1|TRBV23-1
TGCGCCATACCGACAGGCTTGAACACTGAAGCTTTCTTT
CAIPTGLNTEAFF
>.|.|TRBJ1-5|TRBV30
TGTGCCTCGGGTCGAGGAGGCAATCAGCCCCAGCATTTT
CASGRGGNQPQHF
>.|.|TRBJ1-5|TRBV4-2
TGTGCCACCTCGGAGGGGTCAGATTTCTATAGCAATCAGCCCCAGCATTTT
CATSEGSDFYSNQPQHF
>.|.|TRBJ2-3|TRBV11-3
TGTGCCAGCAGCGGCGGACAGCTACGGGGCACAGATACGCAGTATTTT
CASSGGQLRGTDTQYF
>.|.|TRBJ2-5|TRBV5-1
TGCGCCAGCAGCCCCCTTTCCGGGAGCCAAGAGACCCAGTACTTC
CASSPLSGSQETQYF
>.|TRBD2|TRBJ2-7|TRBV5-4
TGTGCCAGCAGCTCGGGGACTAGCGGGGGTACCTACGAGCAGTACTTC
CASSSGTSGGTYEQYF
>many|TRBD1|TRBJ1-1|TRBV5-5
TGTGCCAGCAGCCACCGGGACAGGGTGACTGAAGCTTTCTTT
CASSHRDRVTEAFF
>.|.|TRBJ1-1|TRBV19
TGTGCCAGTAGTATACAGGGTATCGTGAACACTGAAGCTTTCTTT
CASSIQGIVNTEAFF
>.|TRBD1|TRBJ2-7|TRBV4-2
TGTGCCAGCAGCCAAGAGCCTATGGGACAGGCGACCTACGAGCAGTACTTC
CASSQEPMGQATYEQYF
>.|.|TRBJ2-1|TRBV2
TGTGCCAGCAGTCCATCCATTGTCGGGGAGCAGTTCTTC
CASSPSIVGEQFF
>.|.|TRBJ2-5|TRBV11-2
TGTGCCAGCAGCTTAGGGACAGCAGAGACCCAGTACTTC
CASSLGTAETQYF
>.|TRBD1|TRBJ1-6|TRBV5-6
TGTGCCAGCAGCACGAAACAGGGGGCGAGTTCACCCCTCCACTTT
CASSTKQGASSPLHF
>.|.|TRBJ1-6|TRBV9
TGTGCCAGCAGCGTAGGGGCAGCGGGAAATTCACCCCTCCACTTT
CASSVGAAGNSPLHF
>.|TRBD2|TRBJ2-2|TRBV4-2
TGTGCCAGCAGCCAAGGAGTACTAGCGGGAGAGGGGGGGCTGTTTTTT
CASSQGVLAGEGGLFF
>.|.|TRBJ2-7|TRBV6-2/TRBV6-3
TGTGCCAGCAGTTTCAAAGGTACGGGTGAGCAGTACTTC
CASSFKGTGEQYF
>.|TRBD1|TRBJ1-4|TRBV19
TGTGCCAGTAGAGAATCGGGACAGGAGCTCTTGCGGCGACTGTTTTTT
CASRESGQELLRRLFF
>few|.|TRBJ1-2|TRBV28
TGTGCCAGCAGTTTTCCAGGGATGGCTGGCTACACCTTC
CASSFPGMAGYTF
>once|.|TRBJ1-3|TRBV5-1
TGCGCCAGCAGCCCGACAGTTAGCTCTGGAAACACCATATATTTT
CASSPTVSSGNTIYF
>.|.|TRBJ1-5|TRBV12-5
TGTGCTAGTGGTGACAAGGGGGTTGCTCAGCCCCAGCATTTT
CASGDKGVAQPQHF